Sequencing of this TCR beta chain was carried out in a study of T cells in Graves' hyperthyroidism and ophthalmopathy. Findings and caveats of the study: Blood held most thyroid clonotypes expanded above 0.001 frequency. From stable hyperthyroidism, ophthalmopathy was separated by a 13 V-J model.

Trimming pared 4 bases from V and 5 bases from J, leaving 14 bases between. Per the germline V gene, CDR1 is KGHDR and CDR2 is SFDVKD. The CDR3 runs 14 residues. The diagnoses drew upon clinical symptoms, serum thyroxine and TRAb, thyroid ultrasound and orbital computed tomography. This clonotype was recorded many times. Its antigen is unidentified. TCR beta CDR3 regions were amplified from RNA. HTBI primers were used for first-round RT-PCR of the TCR CDR3. Each CDR3 protein is one row after TCRdb ran MiXCR on the multiplex PCR reads. Of 550,000 to 700,000 distinct CDR3 sequences detected, about 43% appear once; the ten largest clones hold 15% to 20%.

Sequencing was done on a sample of peripheral blood or thyroid tissue (not recorded which). This TCR derives from an adult woman with Graves' disease, either hyperthyroidism or ophthalmopathy (not recorded which). This rearrangement joins TRBV24-1 to TRBJ2-7, with D uncertain. CDR3 in DNA: TGTGCCACCAGTGACTTCCCCGCCTCGGACGAGCAGTACTTC. Translated, it gives CATSDFPASDEQYF.